This TCR beta chain was captured by sequencing in a study of shared clonotypes between healthy human individuals. Whole-study context: Those who served as donors were a couple of women and a few men between the ages of 18 and 49.

About this clone: Its specificity is not known.

Study observations and caveats: Represented diversity (both genetic and exposure-history) was limited by the small number of donors. Of the naive CD4 clonotypes, about 5% were shared across a handful of donors.

About 30,000 T cell genomes, or 200 to 250 ng DNA, went into the sorted-subset replicate PCRs. Libraries were prepared by immunoSEQ multiplex PCR; TCRdb keeps only in-frame clonotypes and omits some of them. The sample yields millions of clones, roughly 94% seen once. Germline-derived CDR1 and CDR2 are LNHDA and SQIVND (reference sequence). The CDR3 contains 8 residues. V dropped 10 bases and J dropped 8 bases, with 6 bases sitting between them. The chain carries TRBV19 and TRBJ2-7; D is uncertain. The receptor's source is a man between 18 and 29 years old in good health. Sequenced material: naive CD4+ T cells sorted from blood. The subset here: CD45RA+ positively selected. The CDR3 spells CAIPQQYF. The CDR3 DNA sequence: TGTGCCATACCGCAGCAGTACTTC.